This TCR beta chain emerged from a study of breast tumors, draining lymph nodes, adjacent tissues. Study results and limitations: Compared with basal-like, luminal-like tumors shared significantly more repertoire with nontumor tissue. Tumor repertoires ranked between lymph nodes and nontumor tissue in diversity, with V and J gene preferences.

The sample holds many counts of this clonotype. Antigen unknown. Samples came from axillary lymph nodes draining the breast cancer. Germline loops: CDR1 SEHNR, CDR2 FQNEAQ (reference sequence). The CDR3 spans 16 residues. Between the trimmed V and J ends, which lost 6 bases and 6 bases, there was a span of 21 bases. TCRdb reprocessed the multiplex PCR reads with MiXCR, giving one entry per CDR3 protein. The table records around 300,000 distinct CDR3 sequences, under 35% of them present only once. The sequencing input was axillary lymph node tissue. The TCR comes from a female donor with breast cancer. Some clones in this sample may be carry-over from other donors' samples. The V gene is TRBV7-9, the J gene TRBJ1-3; possible D gene TRBD1, 6 bases. CDR3 sequence: CASSLPRGPPENTIYF. CDR3 in DNA: TGTGCCAGCAGTTTACCACGGGGGCCACCTGAAAACACCATATATTTT.